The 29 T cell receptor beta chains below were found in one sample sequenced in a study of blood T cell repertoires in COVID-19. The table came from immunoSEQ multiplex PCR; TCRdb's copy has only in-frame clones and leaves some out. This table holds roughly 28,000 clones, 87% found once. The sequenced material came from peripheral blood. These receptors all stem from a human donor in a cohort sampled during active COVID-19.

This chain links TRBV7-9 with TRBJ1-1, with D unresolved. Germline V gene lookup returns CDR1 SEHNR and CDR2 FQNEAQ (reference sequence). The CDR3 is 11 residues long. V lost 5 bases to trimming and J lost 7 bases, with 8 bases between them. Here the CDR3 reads CASSPTGEAFF. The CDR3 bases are TGTGCCAGCAGCCCCACGGGTGAAGCTTTCTTT.

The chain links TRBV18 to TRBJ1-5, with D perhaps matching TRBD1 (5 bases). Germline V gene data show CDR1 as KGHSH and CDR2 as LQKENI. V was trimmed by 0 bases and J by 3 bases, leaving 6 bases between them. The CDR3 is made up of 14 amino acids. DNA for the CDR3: TGTGCCAGCTCACCACCAGGGGTCAATCAGCCCCAGCATTTT. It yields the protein CASSPPGVNQPQHF.

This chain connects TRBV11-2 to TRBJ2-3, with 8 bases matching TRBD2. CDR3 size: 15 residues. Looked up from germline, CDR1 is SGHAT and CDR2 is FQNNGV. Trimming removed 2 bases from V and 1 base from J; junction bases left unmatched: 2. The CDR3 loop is CASSLSGGGTDTQYF. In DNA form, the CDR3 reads TGTGCCAGCAGCTTAAGCGGGGGAGGCACAGATACGCAGTATTTT.

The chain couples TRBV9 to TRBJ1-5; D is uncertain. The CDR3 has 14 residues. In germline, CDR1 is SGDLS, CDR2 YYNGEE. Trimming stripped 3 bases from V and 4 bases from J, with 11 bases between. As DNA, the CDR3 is TGTGCCAGCAGCGATTCATCTCGGAATCAGCCCCAGCATTTT. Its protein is CASSDSSRNQPQHF.

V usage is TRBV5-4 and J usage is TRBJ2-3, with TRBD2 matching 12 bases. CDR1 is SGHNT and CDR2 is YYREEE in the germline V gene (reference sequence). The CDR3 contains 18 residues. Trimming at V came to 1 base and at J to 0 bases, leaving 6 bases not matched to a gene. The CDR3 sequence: CASSLKLAGGSSTDTQYF. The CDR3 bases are TGTGCCAGCAGCTTGAAGCTAGCGGGAGGGTCGAGCACAGATACGCAGTATTTT.

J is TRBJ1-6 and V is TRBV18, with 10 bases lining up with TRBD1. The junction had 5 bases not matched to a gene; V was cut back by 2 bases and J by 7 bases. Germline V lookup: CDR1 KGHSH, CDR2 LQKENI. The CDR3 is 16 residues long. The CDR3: CASSPMTGGENSPLHF. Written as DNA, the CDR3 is TGTGCCAGCTCACCAATGACAGGGGGCGAGAATTCACCCCTCCACTTT.

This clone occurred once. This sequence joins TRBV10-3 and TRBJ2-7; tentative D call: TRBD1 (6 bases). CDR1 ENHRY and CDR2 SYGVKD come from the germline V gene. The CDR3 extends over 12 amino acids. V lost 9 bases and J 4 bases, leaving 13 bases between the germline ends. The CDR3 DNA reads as TGTGCCATAGGAAGGACAGAATACGAGCAGTACTTC. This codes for CAIGRTEYEQYF.

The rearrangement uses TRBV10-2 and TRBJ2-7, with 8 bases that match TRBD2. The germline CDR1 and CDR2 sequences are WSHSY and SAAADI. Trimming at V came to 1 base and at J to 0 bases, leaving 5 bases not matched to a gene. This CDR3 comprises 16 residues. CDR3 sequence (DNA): TGCGCCAGCAGTGAGTTCAGCGGGAGTAGCTCCTACGAGCAGTACTTC. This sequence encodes CASSEFSGSSSYEQYF.

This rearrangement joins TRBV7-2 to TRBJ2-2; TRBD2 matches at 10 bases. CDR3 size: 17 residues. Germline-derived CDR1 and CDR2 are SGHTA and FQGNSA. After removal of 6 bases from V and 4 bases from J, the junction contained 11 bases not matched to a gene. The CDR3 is CASSSSGGTVSTGELFF. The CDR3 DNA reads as TGTGCCAGCAGTTCTAGCGGGGGTACGGTTAGCACCGGGGAGCTGTTTTTT.

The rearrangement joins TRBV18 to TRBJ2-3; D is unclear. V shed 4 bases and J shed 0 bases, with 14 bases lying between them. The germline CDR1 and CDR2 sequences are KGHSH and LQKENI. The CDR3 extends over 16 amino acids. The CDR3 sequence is CASSQLQSTSTDTQYF. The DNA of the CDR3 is TGTGCCAGCTCACAGCTCCAATCAACTAGCACAGATACGCAGTATTTT.

The CDR3: CASSFARYNYGYTF. The CDR3 DNA reads TGTGCCAGCAGCTTCGCCAGGTATAACTATGGCTACACCTTC. The chain has TRBV7-2 and TRBJ1-2; D unclear. V was trimmed by 3 bases and J by 1 base, leaving 9 bases between them. The CDR3 runs to 14 residues. Per germline, CDR1 SGHTA and CDR2 FQGNSA.

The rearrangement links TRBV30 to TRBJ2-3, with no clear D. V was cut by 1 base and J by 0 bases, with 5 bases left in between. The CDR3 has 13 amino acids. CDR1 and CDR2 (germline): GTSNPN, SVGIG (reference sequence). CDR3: CAWSGPSTDTQYF. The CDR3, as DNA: TGTGCCTGGAGTGGGCCAAGCACAGATACGCAGTATTTT.

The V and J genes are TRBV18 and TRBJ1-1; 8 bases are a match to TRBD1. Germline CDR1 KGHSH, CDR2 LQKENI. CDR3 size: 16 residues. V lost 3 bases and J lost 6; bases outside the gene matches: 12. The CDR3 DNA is TGTGCCAGCTCACCGTCATCGACAGGGGCTAAGGCTGAAGCTTTCTTT. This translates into CASSPSSTGAKAEAFF.

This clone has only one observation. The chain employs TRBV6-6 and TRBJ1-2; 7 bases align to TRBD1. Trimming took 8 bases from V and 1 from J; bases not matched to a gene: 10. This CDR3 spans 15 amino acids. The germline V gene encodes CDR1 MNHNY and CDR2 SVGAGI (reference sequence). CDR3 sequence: CASWPDRVNNYGYTF. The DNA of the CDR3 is TGTGCCAGCTGGCCCGACAGGGTTAATAACTATGGCTACACCTTC.

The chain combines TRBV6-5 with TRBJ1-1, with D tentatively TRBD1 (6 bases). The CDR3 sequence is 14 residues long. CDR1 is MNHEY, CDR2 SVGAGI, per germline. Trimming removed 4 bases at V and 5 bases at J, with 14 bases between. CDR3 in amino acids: CASSSGQRGTEAFF. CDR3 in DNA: TGTGCCAGCAGTTCCGGACAGAGAGGAACTGAAGCTTTCTTT.

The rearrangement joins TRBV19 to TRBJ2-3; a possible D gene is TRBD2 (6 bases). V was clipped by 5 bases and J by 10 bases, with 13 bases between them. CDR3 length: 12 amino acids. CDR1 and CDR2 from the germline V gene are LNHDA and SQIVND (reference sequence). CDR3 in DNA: TGTGCCAGTAGTGAACGAAGGGAGGCGCAGTATTTT. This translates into CASSERREAQYF. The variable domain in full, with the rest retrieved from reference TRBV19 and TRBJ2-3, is DGGITQSPKYLFRKEGQNVTLSCEQNLNHDAMYWYRQDPGQGLRLIYYSQIVNDFQKGDIAEGYSVSREKKESFPLTVTSAQKNPTAFYLCASSERREAQYFGPGTRLTVL.

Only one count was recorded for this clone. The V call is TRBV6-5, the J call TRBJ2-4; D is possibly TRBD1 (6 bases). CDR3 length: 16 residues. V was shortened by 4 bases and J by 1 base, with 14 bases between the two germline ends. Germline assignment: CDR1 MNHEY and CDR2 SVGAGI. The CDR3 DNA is TGTGCCAGCAGTTCACAGGGTATAGGGGCCAAAAACATTCAGTACTTC. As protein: CASSSQGIGAKNIQYF.

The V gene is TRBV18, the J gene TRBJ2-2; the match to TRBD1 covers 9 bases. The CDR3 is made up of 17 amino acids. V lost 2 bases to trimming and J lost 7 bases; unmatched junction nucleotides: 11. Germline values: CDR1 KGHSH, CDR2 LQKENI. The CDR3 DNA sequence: TGTGCCAGCTCACCAAGTCGGTCACAGGGGGCTGGCGGGGAGCTGTTTTTT. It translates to CASSPSRSQGAGGELFF. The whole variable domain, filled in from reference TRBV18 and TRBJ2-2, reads NAGVMQNPRHLVRRRGQEARLRCSPMKGHSHVYWYRQLPEEGLKFMVYLQKENIIDESGMPKERFSAEFPKEGPSILRIQQVVRGDSAAYFCASSPSRSQGAGGELFFGEGSRLTVL.

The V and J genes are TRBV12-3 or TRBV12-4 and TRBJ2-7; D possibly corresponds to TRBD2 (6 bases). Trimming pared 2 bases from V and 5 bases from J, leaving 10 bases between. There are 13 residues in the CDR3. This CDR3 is CASSLIGGDEQYF. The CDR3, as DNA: TGTGCCAGCAGTTTAATCGGAGGGGACGAGCAGTACTTC.

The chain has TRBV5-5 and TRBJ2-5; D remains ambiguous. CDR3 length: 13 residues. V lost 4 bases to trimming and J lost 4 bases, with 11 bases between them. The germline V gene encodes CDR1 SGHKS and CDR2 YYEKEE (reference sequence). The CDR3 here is CASSPFYRETQYF. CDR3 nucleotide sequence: TGTGCCAGCAGCCCTTTCTACCGAGAGACCCAGTACTTC.

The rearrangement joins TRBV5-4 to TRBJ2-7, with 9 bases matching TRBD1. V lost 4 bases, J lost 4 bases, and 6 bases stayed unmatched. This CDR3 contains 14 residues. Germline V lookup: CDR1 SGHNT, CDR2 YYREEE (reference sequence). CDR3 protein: CASSPGTGLYEQYF. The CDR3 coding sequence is TGTGCCAGCAGCCCCGGGACAGGGCTATACGAGCAGTACTTC.

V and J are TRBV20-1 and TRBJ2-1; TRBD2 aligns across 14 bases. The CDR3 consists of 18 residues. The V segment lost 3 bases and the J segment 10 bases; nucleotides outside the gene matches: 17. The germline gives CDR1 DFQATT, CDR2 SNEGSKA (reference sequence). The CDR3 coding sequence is TGCAGTGCTAGTCAAATCGTTAGTCGACTAGCGGGAGGGAGGGAGCAGTTCTTC. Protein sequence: CSASQIVSRLAGGREQFF.

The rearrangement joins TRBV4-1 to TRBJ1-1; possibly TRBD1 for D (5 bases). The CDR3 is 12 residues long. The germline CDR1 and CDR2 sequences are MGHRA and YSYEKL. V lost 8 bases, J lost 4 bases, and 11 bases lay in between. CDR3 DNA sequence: TGCGCCAGCCCCAGACAGAGCACTGAAGCTTTCTTT. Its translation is CASPRQSTEAFF.

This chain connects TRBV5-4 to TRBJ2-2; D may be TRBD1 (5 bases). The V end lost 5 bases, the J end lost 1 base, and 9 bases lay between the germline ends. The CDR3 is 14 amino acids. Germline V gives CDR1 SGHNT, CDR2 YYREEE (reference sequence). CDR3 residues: CASRFDRNTGELFF. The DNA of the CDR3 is TGTGCCAGCAGATTCGACAGGAACACCGGGGAGCTGTTTTTT.

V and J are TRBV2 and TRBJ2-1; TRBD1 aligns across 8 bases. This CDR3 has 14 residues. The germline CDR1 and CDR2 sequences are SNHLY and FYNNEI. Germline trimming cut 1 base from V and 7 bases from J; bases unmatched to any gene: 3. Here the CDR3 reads CASSEGRGRNEQFF. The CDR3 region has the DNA TGTGCCAGCAGTGAAGGCAGGGGGCGGAATGAGCAGTTCTTC.

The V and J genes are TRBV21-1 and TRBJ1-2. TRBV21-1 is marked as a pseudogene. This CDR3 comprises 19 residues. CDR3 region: CASSTHHMRGGEGYYGYTF. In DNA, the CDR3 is TGTGCCAGCAGCACACATCACATGAGGGGGGGCGAGGGGTACTATGGCTACACCTTC.

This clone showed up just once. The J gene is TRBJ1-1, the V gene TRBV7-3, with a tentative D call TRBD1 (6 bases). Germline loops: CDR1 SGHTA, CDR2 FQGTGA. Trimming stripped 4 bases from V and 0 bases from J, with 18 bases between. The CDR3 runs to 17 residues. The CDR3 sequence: CASSSGTLPQMNTEAFF. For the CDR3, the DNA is TGTGCCAGCAGCTCGGGGACACTACCACAAATGAACACTGAAGCTTTCTTT.

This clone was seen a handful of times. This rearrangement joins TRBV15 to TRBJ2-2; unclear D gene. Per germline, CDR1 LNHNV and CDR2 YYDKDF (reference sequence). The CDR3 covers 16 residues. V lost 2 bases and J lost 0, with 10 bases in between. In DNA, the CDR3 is TGTGCCACCAGCAGAATTAATAGCCCGAACACCGGGGAGCTGTTTTTT. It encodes CATSRINSPNTGELFF.

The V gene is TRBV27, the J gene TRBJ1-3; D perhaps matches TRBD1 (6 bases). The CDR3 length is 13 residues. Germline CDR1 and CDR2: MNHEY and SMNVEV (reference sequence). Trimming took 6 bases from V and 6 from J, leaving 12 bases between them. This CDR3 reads CASRGAGENTIYF. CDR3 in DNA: TGTGCCAGCAGAGGGGCAGGGGAAAACACCATATATTTT.